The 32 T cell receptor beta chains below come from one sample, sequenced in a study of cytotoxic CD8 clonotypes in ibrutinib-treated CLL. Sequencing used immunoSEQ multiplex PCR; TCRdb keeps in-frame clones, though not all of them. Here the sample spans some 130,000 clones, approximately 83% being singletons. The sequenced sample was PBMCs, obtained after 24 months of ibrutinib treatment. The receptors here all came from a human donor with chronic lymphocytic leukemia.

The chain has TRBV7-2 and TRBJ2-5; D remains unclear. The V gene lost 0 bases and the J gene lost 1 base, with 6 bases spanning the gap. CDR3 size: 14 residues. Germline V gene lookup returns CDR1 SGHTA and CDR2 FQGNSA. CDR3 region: CASSLAVSQETQYF. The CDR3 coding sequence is TGTGCCAGCAGCTTAGCGGTCAGCCAAGAGACCCAGTACTTC. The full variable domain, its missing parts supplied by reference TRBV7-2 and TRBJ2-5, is GAGVSQSPSNKVTEKGKDVELRCDPISGHTALYWYRQSLGQGLEFLIYFQGNSAPDKSGLPSDRFSAERTGGSVSTLTIQRTQQEDSAVYLCASSLAVSQETQYFGPGTRLLVL.

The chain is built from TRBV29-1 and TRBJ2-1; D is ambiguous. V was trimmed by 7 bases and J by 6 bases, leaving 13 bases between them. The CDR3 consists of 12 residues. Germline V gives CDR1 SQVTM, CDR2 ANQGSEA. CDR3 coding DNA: TGCAGCGCTGTGAAGGTTAGCAATGAGCAGTTCTTC. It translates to CSAVKVSNEQFF.

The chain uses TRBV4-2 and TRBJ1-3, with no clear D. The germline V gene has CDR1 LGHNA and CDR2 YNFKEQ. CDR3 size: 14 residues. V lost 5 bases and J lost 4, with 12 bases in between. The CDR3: CASSTRGSGNTIYF. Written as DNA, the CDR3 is TGTGCCAGCAGCACCCGAGGGAGCGGAAACACCATATATTTT.

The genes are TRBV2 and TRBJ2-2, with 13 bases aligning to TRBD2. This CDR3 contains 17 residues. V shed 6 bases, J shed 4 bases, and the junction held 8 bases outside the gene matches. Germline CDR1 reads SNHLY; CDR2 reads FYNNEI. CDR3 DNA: TGTGCCAGCAGCCCGGGACTAGCGGGACTAGGCACCGGGGAGCTGTTTTTT. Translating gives CASSPGLAGLGTGELFF.

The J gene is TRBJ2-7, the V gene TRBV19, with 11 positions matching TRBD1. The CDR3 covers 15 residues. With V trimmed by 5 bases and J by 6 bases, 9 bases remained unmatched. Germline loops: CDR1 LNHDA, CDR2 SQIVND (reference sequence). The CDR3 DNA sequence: TGTGCCAGTAGTCCCCTCCGGGACAGGGGGAGCGAGCAGTACTTC. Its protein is CASSPLRDRGSEQYF.

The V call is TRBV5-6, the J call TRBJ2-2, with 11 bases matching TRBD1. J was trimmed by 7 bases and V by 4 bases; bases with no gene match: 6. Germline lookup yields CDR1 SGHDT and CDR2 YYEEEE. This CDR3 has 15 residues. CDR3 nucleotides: TGTGCCAGCAGCAGACGGACAGGGGGCATCGGGGAGCTGTTTTTT. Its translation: CASSRRTGGIGELFF.

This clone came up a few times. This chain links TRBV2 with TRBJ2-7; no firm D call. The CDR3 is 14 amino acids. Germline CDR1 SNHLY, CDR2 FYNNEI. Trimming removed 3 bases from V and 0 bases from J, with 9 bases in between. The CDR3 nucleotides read TGTGCCAGCAGTGACGGTCCGGGCTCCTACGAGCAGTACTTC. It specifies CASSDGPGSYEQYF.

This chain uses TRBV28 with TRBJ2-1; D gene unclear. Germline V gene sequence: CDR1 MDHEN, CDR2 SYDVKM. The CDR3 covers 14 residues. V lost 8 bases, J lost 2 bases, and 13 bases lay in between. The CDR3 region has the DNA TGTGCCAGCCTCGGGCAGAGCGCCTACAATGAGCAGTTCTTC. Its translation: CASLGQSAYNEQFF.

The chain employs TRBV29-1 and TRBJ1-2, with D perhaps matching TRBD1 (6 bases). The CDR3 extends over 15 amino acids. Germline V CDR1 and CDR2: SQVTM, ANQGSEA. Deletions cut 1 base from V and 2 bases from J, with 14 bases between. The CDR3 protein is CSVEGRGSTNYGYTF. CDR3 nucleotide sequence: TGCAGCGTTGAAGGAAGGGGGTCGACCAACTATGGCTACACCTTC.

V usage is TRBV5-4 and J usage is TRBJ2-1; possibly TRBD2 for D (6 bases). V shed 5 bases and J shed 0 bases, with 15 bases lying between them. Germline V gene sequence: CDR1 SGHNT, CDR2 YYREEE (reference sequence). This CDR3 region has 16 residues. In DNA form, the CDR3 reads TGTGCCAGCAGTTCTCCGGGACTTAGCTCCTACAATGAGCAGTTCTTC. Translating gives CASSSPGLSSYNEQFF. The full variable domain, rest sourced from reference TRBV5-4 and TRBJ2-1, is ETGVTQSPTHLIKTRGQQVTLRCSSQSGHNTVSWYQQALGQGPQFIFQYYREEENGRGNFPPRFSGLQFPNYSSELNVNALELDDSALYLCASSSPGLSSYNEQFFGPGTRLTVL.

In DNA form, the CDR3 reads TGTGCCAGTAGTATAGATGGGACAGCTAACACTGAAGCTTTCTTT. Translation gives CASSIDGTANTEAFF. This sequence joins TRBV19 and TRBJ1-1; 7 bases fit TRBD1. Germline lookup yields CDR1 LNHDA and CDR2 SQIVND (reference sequence). The CDR3 extends over 15 amino acids. Unmatched junction bases numbered 3, after V lost 0 bases and J lost 2 bases.

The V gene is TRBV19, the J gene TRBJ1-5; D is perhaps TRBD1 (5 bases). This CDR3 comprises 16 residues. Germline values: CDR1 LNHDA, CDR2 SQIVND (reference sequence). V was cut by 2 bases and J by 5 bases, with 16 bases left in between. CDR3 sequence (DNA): TGTGCCAGTAGTATAAGGCGCGCGGGGGATGATCAGCCCCAGCATTTT. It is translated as CASSIRRAGDDQPQHF.

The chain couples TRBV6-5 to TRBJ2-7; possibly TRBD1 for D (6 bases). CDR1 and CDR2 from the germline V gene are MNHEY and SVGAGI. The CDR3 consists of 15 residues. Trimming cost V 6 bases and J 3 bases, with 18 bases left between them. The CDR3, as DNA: TGTGCCAGCAGCGGAGGCAGCCTAGGGGGCTACGAGCAGTACTTC. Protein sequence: CASSGGSLGGYEQYF.

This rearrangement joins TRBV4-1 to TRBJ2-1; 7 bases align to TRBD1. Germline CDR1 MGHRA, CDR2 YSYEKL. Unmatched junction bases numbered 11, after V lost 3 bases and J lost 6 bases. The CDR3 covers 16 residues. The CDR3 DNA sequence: TGCGCCAGCAGCCACGGCGGCGCGAGGGGGCTCAATGAGCAGTTCTTC. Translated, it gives CASSHGGARGLNEQFF.

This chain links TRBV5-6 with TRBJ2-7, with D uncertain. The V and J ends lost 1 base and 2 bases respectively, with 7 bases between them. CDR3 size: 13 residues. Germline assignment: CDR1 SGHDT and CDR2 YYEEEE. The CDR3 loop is CASSLKGTYEQYF. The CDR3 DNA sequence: TGTGCCAGCAGCTTGAAGGGTACCTACGAGCAGTACTTC.

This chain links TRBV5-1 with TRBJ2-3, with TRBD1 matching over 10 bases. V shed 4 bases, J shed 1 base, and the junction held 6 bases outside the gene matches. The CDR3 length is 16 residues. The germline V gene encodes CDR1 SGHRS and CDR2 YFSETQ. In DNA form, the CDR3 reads TGCGCCAGCAGCCCCCCCGGGACAGGGGGCACAGATACGCAGTATTTT. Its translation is CASSPPGTGGTDTQYF.

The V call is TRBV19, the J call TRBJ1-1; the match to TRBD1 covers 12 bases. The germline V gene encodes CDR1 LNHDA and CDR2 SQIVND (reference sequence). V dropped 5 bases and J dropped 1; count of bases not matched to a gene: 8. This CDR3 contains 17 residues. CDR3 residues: CASSEPGQGAGNTEAFF. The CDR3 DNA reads TGTGCCAGTAGTGAACCGGGACAGGGGGCGGGGAACACTGAAGCTTTCTTT.

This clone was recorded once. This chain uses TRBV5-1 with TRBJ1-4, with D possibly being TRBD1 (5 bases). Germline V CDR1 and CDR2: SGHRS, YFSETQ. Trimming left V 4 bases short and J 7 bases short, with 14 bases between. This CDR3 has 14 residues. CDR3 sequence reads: CASSGGGIGEKLFF. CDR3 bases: TGCGCCAGCAGCGGCGGGGGGATTGGTGAAAAACTGTTTTTT.

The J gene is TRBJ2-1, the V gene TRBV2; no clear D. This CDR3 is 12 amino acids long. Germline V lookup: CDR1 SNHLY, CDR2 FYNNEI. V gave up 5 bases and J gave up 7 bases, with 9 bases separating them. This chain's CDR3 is CASSYSGNEQFF. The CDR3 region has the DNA TGTGCCAGCAGTTACTCCGGTAATGAGCAGTTCTTC.

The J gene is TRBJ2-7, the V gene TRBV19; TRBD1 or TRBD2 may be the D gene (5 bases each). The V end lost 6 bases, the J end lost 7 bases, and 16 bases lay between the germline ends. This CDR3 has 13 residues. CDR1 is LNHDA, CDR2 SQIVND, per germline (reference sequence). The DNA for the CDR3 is TGTGCCAGTAGCCCGGGACGGTCTTTGGAGCAGTACTTC. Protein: CASSPGRSLEQYF.

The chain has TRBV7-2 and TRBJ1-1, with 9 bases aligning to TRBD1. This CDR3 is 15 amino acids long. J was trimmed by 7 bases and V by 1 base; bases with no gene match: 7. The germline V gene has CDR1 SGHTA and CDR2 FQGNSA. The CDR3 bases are TGTGCCAGCAGCTTAGGAGGGGACAGGGTAGGTGAAGCTTTCTTT. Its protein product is CASSLGGDRVGEAFF.

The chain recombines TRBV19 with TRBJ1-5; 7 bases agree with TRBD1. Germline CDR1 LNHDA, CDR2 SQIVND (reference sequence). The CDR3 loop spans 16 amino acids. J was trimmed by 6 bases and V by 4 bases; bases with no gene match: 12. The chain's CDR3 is CASSTLLRQGGQPQHF. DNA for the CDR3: TGTGCCAGTAGTACCCTCCTAAGACAGGGCGGTCAGCCCCAGCATTTT.

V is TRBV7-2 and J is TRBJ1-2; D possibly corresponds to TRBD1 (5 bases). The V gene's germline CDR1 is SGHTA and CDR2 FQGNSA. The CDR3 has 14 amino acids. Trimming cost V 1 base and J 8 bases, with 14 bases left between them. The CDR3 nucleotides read TGTGCCAGCAGCTTAGAGTCCGGACAAAGGGGCTACACCTTC. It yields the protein CASSLESGQRGYTF.

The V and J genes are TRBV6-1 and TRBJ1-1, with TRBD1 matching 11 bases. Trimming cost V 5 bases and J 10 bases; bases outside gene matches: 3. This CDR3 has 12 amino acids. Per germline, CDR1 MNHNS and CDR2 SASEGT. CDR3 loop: CASSRTGGLAFF. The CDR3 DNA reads TGTGCCAGCAGTCGGACAGGGGGCCTAGCTTTCTTT.

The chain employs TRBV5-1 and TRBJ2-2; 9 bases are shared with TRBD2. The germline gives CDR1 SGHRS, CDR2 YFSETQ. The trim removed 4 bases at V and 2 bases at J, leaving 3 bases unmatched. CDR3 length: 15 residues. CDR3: CASSPSGENTGELFF. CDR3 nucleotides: TGCGCCAGCAGCCCTAGCGGGGAAAACACCGGGGAGCTGTTTTTT.

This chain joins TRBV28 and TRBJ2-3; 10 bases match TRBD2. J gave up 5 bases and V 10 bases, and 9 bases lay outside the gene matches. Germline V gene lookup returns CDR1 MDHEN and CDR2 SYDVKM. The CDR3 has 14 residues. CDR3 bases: TGTGCCACAACCCCACTAGCGGGGATAGATACGCAGTATTTT. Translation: CATTPLAGIDTQYF.

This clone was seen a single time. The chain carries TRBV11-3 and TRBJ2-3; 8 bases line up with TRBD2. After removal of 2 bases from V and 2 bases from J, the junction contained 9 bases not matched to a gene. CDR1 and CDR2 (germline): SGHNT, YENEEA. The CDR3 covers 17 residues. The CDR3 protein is CASSLRVGGRSTDTQYF. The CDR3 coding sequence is TGTGCCAGCAGCTTAAGAGTAGGCGGGAGGTCCACAGATACGCAGTATTTT.

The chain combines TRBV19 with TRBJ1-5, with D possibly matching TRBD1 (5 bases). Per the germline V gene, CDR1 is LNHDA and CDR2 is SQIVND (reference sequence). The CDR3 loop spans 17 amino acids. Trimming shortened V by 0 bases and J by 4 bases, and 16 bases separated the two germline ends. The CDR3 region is CASSIDGDVVGNQPQHF. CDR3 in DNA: TGTGCCAGTAGTATAGATGGGGACGTTGTTGGGAATCAGCCCCAGCATTTT.

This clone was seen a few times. The CDR3 spells CASSERGGGDEQFF. The CDR3 coding sequence is TGTGCCAGCAGCGAAAGAGGAGGTGGAGATGAGCAGTTCTTC. V is TRBV9 and J is TRBJ2-1; D may be TRBD2 (5 bases). The germline V gene has CDR1 SGDLS and CDR2 YYNGEE. This CDR3 has 14 amino acids. V lost 3 bases and J lost 8, with 15 bases in between. The full variable domain, in which reference TRBV9 and TRBJ2-1 provide the parts outside the CDR3, is DSGVTQTPKHLITATGQRVTLRCSPRSGDLSVYWYQQSLDQGLQFLIQYYNGEERAKGNILERFSAQQFPDLHSELNLSSLELGDSALYFCASSERGGGDEQFFGPGTRLTVL.

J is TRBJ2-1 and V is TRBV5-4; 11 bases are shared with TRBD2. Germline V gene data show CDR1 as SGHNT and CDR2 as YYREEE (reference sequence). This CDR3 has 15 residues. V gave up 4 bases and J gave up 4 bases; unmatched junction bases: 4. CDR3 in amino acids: CASSLSGGAYNEQFF. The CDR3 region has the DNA TGTGCCAGCAGCCTTAGCGGGGGGGCATACAATGAGCAGTTCTTC.

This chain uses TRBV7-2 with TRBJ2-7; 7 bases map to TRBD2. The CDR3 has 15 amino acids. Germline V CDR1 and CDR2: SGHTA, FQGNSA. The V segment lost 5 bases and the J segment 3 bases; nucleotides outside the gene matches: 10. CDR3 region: CASSPMPSGLYEQYF. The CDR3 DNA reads TGTGCCAGCAGCCCGATGCCTAGCGGCCTCTACGAGCAGTACTTC.

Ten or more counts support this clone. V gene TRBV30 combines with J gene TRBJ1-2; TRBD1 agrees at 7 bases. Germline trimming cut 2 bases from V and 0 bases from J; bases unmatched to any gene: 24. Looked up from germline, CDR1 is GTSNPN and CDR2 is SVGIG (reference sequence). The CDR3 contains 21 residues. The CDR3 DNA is TGTGCCTGGAGTCCTCGCAGGACAGGCCTACTGAAGGTGTTAGCTAACTATGGCTACACCTTC. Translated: CAWSPRRTGLLKVLANYGYTF.